This TCR beta chain was profiled in a study of HIV-infected children after antiretroviral therapy interruption (dated by TCRdb to between 2018 and 2021). In terms of the full investigation: The study included eight children, four on planned treatment interruption and four on continuous treatment, and all eight had a CD4+ count above 500 and a viral load below 50 copies/ml. The interruption group had a median age of around 9.1 years, compared with roughly 8 years in the continuous treatment group. Alongside measurements of thymic output, TCR repertoires of children on planned treatment interruption were compared with TCR repertoires of children on continuous antiretroviral treatment. For the interruption arm, samples were taken at week 0, at week 12, at the end of interruption (week 24 or 48), and roughly 3 years after the study ended. In the continuous-treatment arm, samples from corresponding weeks 0, 48 and 150 were analyzed. Recorded exposure to EBV and CMV was present in most of the participating children. Here is what the overall study found, with its caveats: The small number of patients is a limitation, and caution is needed when interpreting the data. In the naive CD4+ repertoires of PTI patients, CDR3 sharing between time points dropped after the start of interruption, while many sequences were shared between the end of interruption and 3 years later. The naive CD4+ Gini coefficient rose by the end of treatment interruption, suggesting clonal expansion, and returned to baseline by 3 years. Minor non-naive CD45RA+ populations such as EMRA or stem memory cells might have been included among the sorted CD45RA+ naive cells.

Ten or more counts support this clonotype. The antigen this receptor binds is unknown. Per-base quality was not reported, and no clone a single base away is much larger than it. In the paper's terms, the treatment or condition label means: PENTA 11 planned treatment interruption arm or continuous ART arm. The participants, all children from the United Kingdom aged 2 to 15 years, had been on at least three-drug ART for a minimum of 24 weeks. Cryopreserved PBMCs containing at least 5 million viable cells were required, and four candidate patients were excluded because of low viable PBMC yield. Naive CD4+ CD45RA+ CD45RO- T cells were FACS-sorted from thawed PBMCs on a FACSAria III cell sorter. After sorting, the cells were fixed and RNA was extracted first with the RNeasy FFPE kit and then with the RNeasy Micro kit. The CDR3, from cysteine to phenylalanine, totals 14 residues. The entry retains the CDR3 DNA only, 42 bases that are in frame from base 1. Trimming costs V 7 bases and J 2 bases, and their ends lie 9 bases apart. CDR1 and CDR2 (LNHDA, SQIVND) derive from the germline V gene (reference sequence).

The library was made by 3' RACE. TCR libraries were constructed from RNA with a 3' RACE protocol that used unique molecular identifiers to correct for PCR amplification bias. Amplicon libraries were pooled in groups of up to 12 and sequenced on an Illumina MiSeq using v2 2x250 paired-end chemistry. For the original study's pipeline: Decombinator was used to process the reads, assigning V and J genes and CDR3 and applying barcode-based correction of errors and PCR bias. Before Gini coefficients were calculated with the R ineq package, the repertoires were subsampled to the same depth. GLIPH, Hamming distance and a shared triplet metric were used to assess CDR3 similarity. TCRdb reran the public reads through fastp at Q25 and MiXCR, keeping productive beta chains. Duplicate CDR3 protein sequences are folded into a single record with the most common DNA and genes. TCRdb's processing, not the study's, gives the V and J calls here. The sample has approximately 96,000 distinct CDR3 sequences on record, 6% to 8.5% of them singletons. In total, the top ten clones hold 0.85% to 1.2% of the sample.

The TCR was taken from a pool of human donors with HIV. The sample was CD45RA+ CD4+ T cells from PBMCs, pooled from several time points, taken from a donor given antiretroviral therapy, either interrupted or continuous. In light of the paper, this sample's cell subset or site label describes: naive CD4+ CD45RA+ CD45RO- T cells. The sequence is built from TRBV19 and TRBJ2-6; TRBD1 is perhaps the D gene, given 6 matching bases. The CDR3 in this case is CASKGETGANVLTF. The nucleotide sequence is TGTGCCAGTAAGGGGGAGACTGGGGCCAACGTCCTGACTTTC.